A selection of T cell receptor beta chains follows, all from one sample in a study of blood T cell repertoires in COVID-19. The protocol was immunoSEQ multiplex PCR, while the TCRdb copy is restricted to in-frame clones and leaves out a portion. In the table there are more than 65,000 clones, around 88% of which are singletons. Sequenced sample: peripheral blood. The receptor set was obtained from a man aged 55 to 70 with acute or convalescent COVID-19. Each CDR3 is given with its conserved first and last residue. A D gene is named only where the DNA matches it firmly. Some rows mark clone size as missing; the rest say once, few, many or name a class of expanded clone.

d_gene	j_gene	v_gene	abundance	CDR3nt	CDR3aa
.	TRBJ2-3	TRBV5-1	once	TGCGCCAGCAGCTTGGGGGGAGGCGTAGGCACAGATACGCAGTATTTT	CASSLGGGVGTDTQYF
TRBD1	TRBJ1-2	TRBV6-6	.	TGTGCCAGCAGCTCACAGGGGGGCTATGGCTACACCTTC	CASSSQGGYGYTF
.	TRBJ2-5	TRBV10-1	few	TGCGCCAGCAGTGACGGCGGCCGGGAGACCCAGTACTTC	CASSDGGRETQYF
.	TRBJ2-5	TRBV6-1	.	TGTGCCAGCAGTGAACCTCTCCGGGGAGAGACCCAGTACTTC	CASSEPLRGETQYF
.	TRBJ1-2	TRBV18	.	TGTGCCAGCTCACCGGGTATGACAACTAACTATGGCTACACCTTC	CASSPGMTTNYGYTF
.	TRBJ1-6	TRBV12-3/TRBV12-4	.	TGTGCCAGCAGTTTAGGGGGCGGGGGGCCCCTCCACTTT	CASSLGGGGPLHF
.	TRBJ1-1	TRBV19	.	TGTGCCAGTAGTATAGGTAGTCTGAACACTGAAGCTTTCTTT	CASSIGSLNTEAFF
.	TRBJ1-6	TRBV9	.	TGTGCCAGCAGCGAGGGCAGGGGCGCCTTATCACCCCTCCACTTT	CASSEGRGALSPLHF
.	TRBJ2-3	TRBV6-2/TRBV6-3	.	TGTGCCAGCAGTTACGGGGCCGGGGGTACGCAGTATTTT	CASSYGAGGTQYF
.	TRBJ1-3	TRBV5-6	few	TGTGCCAGCAGGGGTACGATCGGGGGAAACACCATATATTTT	CASRGTIGGNTIYF
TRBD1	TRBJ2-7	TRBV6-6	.	TGTGCCAGCAGTGACGGACAGGTCCAAGGGGAGCAGTACTTC	CASSDGQVQGEQYF
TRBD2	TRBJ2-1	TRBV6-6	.	TGTGCCAGCAGCCTAACTAGCGGGGGGGCCCATGAGCAGTTCTTC	CASSLTSGGAHEQFF
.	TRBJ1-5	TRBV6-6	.	TGTGCCAGCAGACAGATTCAGCCCCAGCATTTT	CASRQIQPQHF
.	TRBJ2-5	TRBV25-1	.	TGTGCCAGCAGTGACCCTAGGACTGTCAAAGAGACCCAGTACTTC	CASSDPRTVKETQYF
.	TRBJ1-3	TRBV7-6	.	TGTGCCAGCAGCTCTGGGACACTCTCTGGAAACACCATATATTTT	CASSSGTLSGNTIYF
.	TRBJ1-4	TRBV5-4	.	TGTGCCAGCAGCTTGGAATCCGGGTTCAATTCTAATGAAAAACTGTTTTTT	CASSLESGFNSNEKLFF
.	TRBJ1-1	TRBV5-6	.	TGTGCCAGCAGCTTGGACTCACGCGGAACTGAAGCTTTCTTT	CASSLDSRGTEAFF
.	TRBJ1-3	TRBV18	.	TGTGCCAGCTCACCTGACTTACGTGGAAACACCATATATTTT	CASSPDLRGNTIYF